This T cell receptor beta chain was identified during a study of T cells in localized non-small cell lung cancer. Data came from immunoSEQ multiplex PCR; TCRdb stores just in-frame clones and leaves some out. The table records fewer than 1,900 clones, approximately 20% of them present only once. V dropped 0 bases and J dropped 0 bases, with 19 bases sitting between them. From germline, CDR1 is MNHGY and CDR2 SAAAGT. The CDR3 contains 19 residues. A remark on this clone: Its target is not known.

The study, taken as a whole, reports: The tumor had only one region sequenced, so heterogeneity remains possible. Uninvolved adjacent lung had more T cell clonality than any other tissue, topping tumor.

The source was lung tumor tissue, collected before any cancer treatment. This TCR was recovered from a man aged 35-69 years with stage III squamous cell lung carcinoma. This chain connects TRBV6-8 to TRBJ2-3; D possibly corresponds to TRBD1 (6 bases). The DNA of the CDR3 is TGTGCCAGCAGTTACTCAGAAGGACAGACCTCAGTCAGCACAGATACGCAGTATTTT. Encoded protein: CASSYSEGQTSVSTDTQYF.